The table lists the clone carrying this T cell receptor (beta chain) with a few counts. Reverse transcription of all isolated RNA meant that expressed TCRB transcripts were sequenced. Assay used: immunoSEQ multiplex PCR; TCRdb lists only in-frame clones, some missing. The table has more than 130,000 clones, about 7% seen once. This sample was taken from a study of beta chain features in type 1 diabetes. The CDR3 length is 14 residues. Looked up from germline, CDR1 is SEHNR and CDR2 is FQNEAQ (reference sequence). V shed 5 bases and J shed 7 bases, with 14 bases lying between them. This clonotype originated in a woman aged 25 to 39 in good health. The specimen sequenced was central memory CD4+ T cells from blood. The chain employs TRBV7-9 and TRBJ1-4; TRBD1 is a possible D gene (5 bases). In nucleotides, the CDR3 is TGTGCCAGCAGCGTTAACAGAAGGGGTGAAAAACTGTTTTTT. The encoded protein is CASSVNRRGEKLFF.